These T cell receptor beta chains were read from a single sample in a study of breast tumors, draining lymph nodes, adjacent tissues. Via MiXCR, TCRdb re-called the multiplex PCR reads, giving one row per CDR3 protein. Counted here are over 60,000 distinct CDR3 sequences, roughly two fifths occurring once; the ten biggest clones make up almost 8.5%. Sequenced input: breast tumor tissue. These receptors were collected from a female donor with breast cancer. Some clones in this sample may be carry-over from other donors' samples. CDR3s include the opening cysteine and the closing phenylalanine or tryptophan. The D gene is left open where the match is weak. The size entry is marked missing in some rows and otherwise reads once, few, many or a size class.

DNA: TGTGCCAGCAGCTTAGTTGACGGTGAAAAACTGTTTTTT
CDR3: CASSLVDGEKLFF
V: TRBV7-9
size: many
D: .
J: TRBJ1-4

DNA: TGTGCCAGCAGCTTAGGGACAGGGGATCAGCCCCAGCATTTT
CDR3: CASSLGTGDQPQHF
V: TRBV13
size: .
D: TRBD1
J: TRBJ1-5

DNA: TGTGCCAGCAGCTCCCTGGACGGGACAGAAAACTATAATTCACCCCTCCACTTT
CDR3: CASSSLDGTENYNSPLHF
V: TRBV7-9
size: .
D: TRBD1
J: TRBJ1-6

DNA: TGTGCCAGCAGAGACAGGGGACGAAATCAGCCCCAGCATTTT
CDR3: CASRDRGRNQPQHF
V: TRBV25-1
size: .
D: TRBD1
J: TRBJ1-5

DNA: TGTGCCAGCAAAAGGACTAGCGGGTTTGGTGAGCAGTATTTT
CDR3: CASKRTSGFGEQYF
V: TRBV28
size: .
D: TRBD2
J: TRBJ2-3

DNA: TGTGCCAGCAGTTCGGGACTAGCGGGGTCTAGAGGGGGCACAGATACGCAGTATTTT
CDR3: CASSSGLAGSRGGTDTQYF
V: TRBV7-6
size: .
D: TRBD2
J: TRBJ2-3

DNA: TGCAGTGCTAGAGATCTGGAGACTGCTAACGAGCATTTT
CDR3: CSARDLETANEHF
V: TRBV20-1
size: once
D: .
J: TRBJ1-5

DNA: TGTGCCAGCAGCCACACAGCGGTGGCTCAGCCCCAGCATTTT
CDR3: CASSHTAVAQPQHF
V: TRBV3-1
size: many
D: .
J: TRBJ1-5

DNA: TGTGCCAGTAGTAATTTAGCGGGAGGTTACAATGAGCAGTTCTTC
CDR3: CASSNLAGGYNEQFF
V: TRBV19
size: many
D: TRBD2
J: TRBJ2-1

DNA: TGTGCCAGCAGCCAAGATTTGGCCAGGGGATTCTATGGCTACACCTTC
CDR3: CASSQDLARGFYGYTF
V: TRBV14
size: .
D: .
J: TRBJ1-2

DNA: TGTGCCAGTAGTATCCAGGGGGCCGGGAATGAGCAGTTCTTC
CDR3: CASSIQGAGNEQFF
V: TRBV19
size: .
D: TRBD1
J: TRBJ2-1

DNA: TGTGCTAGCAGCCCTGGACTAGCGGGAAGAGATACGCAGTATTTT
CDR3: CASSPGLAGRDTQYF
V: TRBV7-7
size: .
D: TRBD2
J: TRBJ2-3

DNA: TGCAGTAACGATCTCGGCACAGATACGCAGTATTTT
CDR3: CSNDLGTDTQYF
V: TRBV20-1
size: .
D: .
J: TRBJ2-3

DNA: TGTGCCAGCAGCCTTGACGGGGGTGGGCGCACTGAAGCTTTCTTT
CDR3: CASSLDGGGRTEAFF
V: TRBV9
size: many
D: .
J: TRBJ1-1

DNA: TGTGCCAGCAGTTTATCGGGGGGGACAGGGTTGGAGTCGTATACCCAAAACCCGTATGGCTACACCTTC
CDR3: CASSLSGGTGLESYTQNPYGYTF
V: TRBV12-3/TRBV12-4
size: few
D: TRBD1
J: TRBJ1-2

DNA: TGTGCCAGCAGCCTCCCCGCTAGCGGGGGGTACACAGATACGCAGTATTTT
CDR3: CASSLPASGGYTDTQYF
V: TRBV11-3
size: many
D: TRBD2
J: TRBJ2-3

DNA: TGTGCCATCAGTGAGTCTAGCAGCTACGAGCGGTACTTC
CDR3: CAISESSSYERYF
V: TRBV10-3
size: .
D: .
J: TRBJ2-7

DNA: TGTGCCAGCAGCGTAGGGGTTGGAATCTATGGCTACACCTTC
CDR3: CASSVGVGIYGYTF
V: TRBV9
size: many
D: .
J: TRBJ1-2

DNA: TGCGCCAGCAGCCAAGATCCCCGACAGGCGTCTAACTATGGCTACACCTTC
CDR3: CASSQDPRQASNYGYTF
V: TRBV4-1
size: many
D: .
J: TRBJ1-2

DNA: TGTGCCGGCAGTTACTTGCGGCTTTATAATGAGCAGTTCTTC
CDR3: CAGSYLRLYNEQFF
V: TRBV6-5
size: .
D: .
J: TRBJ2-1

DNA: TGTGCCAGCTCACCTCGGGCGGAAGAAAAACTGTTTTTT
CDR3: CASSPRAEEKLFF
V: TRBV18
size: .
D: .
J: TRBJ1-4

DNA: TGTGCCAGCAGCCAAGAAGGTGGGACACCTGGGCAGCCCCAGCATTTT
CDR3: CASSQEGGTPGQPQHF
V: TRBV3-2
size: many
D: .
J: TRBJ1-5

DNA: TGCGCCAGCAGCTTGGAAGGGAACACCGGGGAGACCCAGTACTTC
CDR3: CASSLEGNTGETQYF
V: TRBV5-1
size: .
D: .
J: TRBJ2-5

DNA: TGTGCCAGCAGCCCCCCCGGGGCGAGCTATGGCTACACCTTC
CDR3: CASSPPGASYGYTF
V: TRBV4-2
size: many
D: .
J: TRBJ1-2

DNA: TGTGCCAGCAGTCACTCGAATTGGGACGGTTACTATGGCTACACCTTC
CDR3: CASSHSNWDGYYGYTF
V: TRBV6-5
size: .
D: .
J: TRBJ1-2

DNA: TGTGCCAGCAGCCCGCAAAGCGGGGGAACAGATACGCAGTATTTT
CDR3: CASSPQSGGTDTQYF
V: TRBV7-2
size: once
D: TRBD2
J: TRBJ2-3

DNA: TGTGCCAGCGGTCAAGCGGGAGTAGCGGGACGACGGGAGCAGTACTTC
CDR3: CASGQAGVAGRREQYF
V: TRBV6-1
size: .
D: TRBD2
J: TRBJ2-7

DNA: TGTGCCAGCAGTGGGGATTTGACTAGCGGGGGAAGCACAGATACGCAGTATTTT
CDR3: CASSGDLTSGGSTDTQYF
V: TRBV6-1
size: many
D: TRBD2
J: TRBJ2-3

DNA: TGTGCCAGCAGTCGAGCCGGGACAGGGGAAATAGGGACCAGCGGGACCGAGCAGTACTTC
CDR3: CASSRAGTGEIGTSGTEQYF
V: TRBV11-3
size: .
D: TRBD1
J: TRBJ2-7

DNA: TGTGCCAGCAGCTTAGGGTTCGGCGGGACGGCCTACAATGAGACCCAGTACTTC
CDR3: CASSLGFGGTAYNETQYF
V: TRBV7-9
size: .
D: .
J: TRBJ2-5

DNA: TGTGCCAGCAGTGCAGGGACTAGCGGACGCCAAGAGACCCAGCATTTT
CDR3: CASSAGTSGRQETQHF
V: TRBV6-1
size: .
D: .
J: TRBJ1-5

DNA: TGCGCCAGCAGTCGACAGGGTAGAGGCGAGCAGTACTTC
CDR3: CASSRQGRGEQYF
V: TRBV4-1
size: medium-sized
D: TRBD1
J: TRBJ2-7

DNA: TGTGCCAGCAGCTTATCTCGCACCGGGCCAGGTTCATACGAGCAGTACTTC
CDR3: CASSLSRTGPGSYEQYF
V: TRBV6-6
size: many
D: .
J: TRBJ2-7

DNA: TGTGCCGGCAGTCGCCCGGGACAGGGGGCCTTTGGCTACACCTTC
CDR3: CAGSRPGQGAFGYTF
V: TRBV6-5
size: .
D: TRBD1
J: TRBJ1-2

DNA: TGTGCCAGCAGCCCAAACAGAAGGAACACTGAAGCTTTCTTT
CDR3: CASSPNRRNTEAFF
V: TRBV7-9
size: few
D: .
J: TRBJ1-1

DNA: TGCAGTGCTAGAGGGACAGGGGGTCCCTACGAGCAGTACTTC
CDR3: CSARGTGGPYEQYF
V: TRBV20-1
size: once
D: TRBD1
J: TRBJ2-7

DNA: TGTGCCAGTAGTATTAGGTCGGCTTACGAGCATTTT
CDR3: CASSIRSAYEHF
V: TRBV19
size: .
D: .
J: TRBJ1-5

DNA: TGTGCCAGCAGCTACCCAGGGAAGGCAACTGAAGCTTTCTTT
CDR3: CASSYPGKATEAFF
V: TRBV7-9
size: .
D: .
J: TRBJ1-1